The next 25 T cell receptor beta chains were all read from a single sample in a study of early T cells in non-severe SARS-CoV-2 infection. TCRdb independently ran MiXCR on the 5' RACE reads; one entry per CDR3 protein. The sample contains about 53,000 distinct CDR3 sequences, 12% of which appear only once. The material sequenced was whole blood, taken at baseline. The receptors shown here come from an adult who was a healthcare worker with PCR-confirmed SARS-CoV-2 infection or an uninfected control (not recorded which).

The rearrangement links TRBV20-1 to TRBJ1-1, with TRBD1 matching over 10 bases. The CDR3 has 14 residues. The V gene's germline CDR1 is DFQATT and CDR2 SNEGSKA (reference sequence). Unmatched junction bases numbered 4, after V lost 1 base and J lost 5 bases. For the CDR3, the DNA is TGCAGTGCTAGAGGGGACAGGGGCAGGACTGAAGCTTTCTTT. Translation: CSARGDRGRTEAFF.

V usage is TRBV20-1 and J usage is TRBJ1-5, with D possibly being TRBD1 (5 bases). With 6 bases removed from V and 4 bases from J, the gap between germline ends came to 13 bases. This CDR3 region has 13 residues. Germline V gives CDR1 DFQATT, CDR2 SNEGSKA (reference sequence). The CDR3 spells CSAQGRGNQPQHF. Here the CDR3 DNA reads TGCAGTGCGCAAGGACGGGGGAATCAGCCCCAGCATTTT.

This clonotype was counted at least ten times. This chain uses TRBV6-5 with TRBJ2-7, with unresolved D. This CDR3 comprises 14 residues. The germline gives CDR1 MNHEY, CDR2 SVGAGI. V was cut by 2 bases and J by 3 bases, with 11 bases left in between. CDR3 region: CASSYGPQRYEQYF. As DNA, the CDR3 is TGTGCCAGCAGTTACGGACCTCAACGCTACGAGCAGTACTTC.

Many counts were recorded for this clonotype. The gene calls are TRBV11-2 and TRBJ1-1, with TRBD1 identical over 8 bases. Per germline, CDR1 SGHAT and CDR2 FQNNGV. The ends lost 1 base at V and 3 bases at J; junction bases unmatched: 4. The CDR3 is 15 amino acids. In nucleotides, the CDR3 is TGTGCCAGCAGCTTAGCGCGACAGGGGTACACTGAAGCTTTCTTT. This encodes CASSLARQGYTEAFF.

The chain carries TRBV7-2 and TRBJ1-1, with 9 bases fitting TRBD1. The ends lost 5 bases at V and 4 bases at J; junction bases unmatched: 5. Germline V lookup: CDR1 SGHTA, CDR2 FQGNSA. This CDR3 has 14 amino acids. The CDR3 region has the DNA TGTGCCAGCAGCACACAGGGGGCGAGCACTGAAGCTTTCTTT. Encoded protein: CASSTQGASTEAFF.

This clonotype was seen a handful of times. This sequence joins TRBV27 and TRBJ2-7; TRBD1 matches 10 bases. Trimming at V came to 4 bases and at J to 4 bases, leaving 1 base not matched to a gene. The CDR3 is 13 residues long. The germline CDR1 and CDR2 sequences are MNHEY and SMNVEV (reference sequence). DNA for the CDR3: TGTGCCAGCAGTTGGGGACAGGGGTACGAGCAGTACTTC. This codes for CASSWGQGYEQYF.

This clonotype was seen more than once but under ten times. The chain recombines TRBV3-1 with TRBJ2-1; perhaps TRBD2 as D (5 bases). The V end was cut by 0 bases, the J end by 0 bases, with 12 bases between. CDR3 length: 17 residues. The germline gives CDR1 LGHDT, CDR2 YNNKEL (reference sequence). CDR3 loop: CASSQDYGSSSYNEQFF. CDR3 DNA: TGTGCCAGCAGCCAAGATTATGGGAGCAGCTCCTACAATGAGCAGTTCTTC.

V gene TRBV3-1 combines with J gene TRBJ2-3, with TRBD2 identical over 7 bases. The ends lost 1 base at V and 6 bases at J; junction bases unmatched: 4. This CDR3 region has 14 residues. The germline CDR1 and CDR2 sequences are LGHDT and YNNKEL (reference sequence). The CDR3 reads CASSQVSGKDTQYF. The CDR3 DNA reads TGTGCCAGCAGCCAAGTCAGCGGGAAGGATACGCAGTATTTT.

This clonotype was detected a few times. The J gene is TRBJ2-1, the V gene TRBV5-4; 11 bases are a match to TRBD1. Trimming cost V 3 bases and J 0 bases; bases outside gene matches: 5. The CDR3 consists of 17 residues. Germline CDR1 and CDR2: SGHNT and YYREEE (reference sequence). The CDR3 nucleotides read TGTGCCAGCAGCTGGGGAGGGACAGGGGGCTCCTACAATGAGCAGTTCTTC. Translating gives CASSWGGTGGSYNEQFF.

This clonotype came up a few times. The chain is built from TRBV15 and TRBJ2-1; D may be TRBD2 (5 bases). This CDR3 contains 14 residues. V gave up 0 bases and J gave up 10 bases, with 13 bases separating them. CDR1 is LNHNV, CDR2 YYDKDF, per germline (reference sequence). The CDR3 DNA sequence: TGTGCCACCAGCAGAGATCTGGACTTGGGGGAGCAGTTCTTC. As protein: CATSRDLDLGEQFF. The entire variable domain, with the rest obtained from reference TRBV15 and TRBJ2-1, is as follows: DAMVIQNPRYQVTQFGKPVTLSCSQTLNHNVMYWYQQKSSQAPKLLFHYYDKDFNNEADTPDNFQSRRPNTSFCFLDIRSPGLGDTAMYLCATSRDLDLGEQFFGPGTRLTVL.

This clonotype was counted at least ten times. The chain is built from TRBV27 and TRBJ1-4; TRBD1 matches 12 bases. The CDR3 spans 17 residues. The junction had 6 bases not matched to a gene; V was cut back by 5 bases and J by 2 bases. The germline CDR1 and CDR2 sequences are MNHEY and SMNVEV (reference sequence). CDR3 protein: CASSLGTGGVTNEKLFF. CDR3 in DNA: TGTGCCAGCAGTCTCGGGACAGGGGGCGTCACTAATGAAAAACTGTTTTTT.

In its sample, this clonotype ranks as medium-sized. Written as DNA, the CDR3 is TGTGCCAGCAGCCCCGGGACTAGCGGGACTTACTACAATGAGCAGTTCTTC. As protein: CASSPGTSGTYYNEQFF. The chain is built from TRBV6-1 and TRBJ2-1; 13 bases line up with TRBD2. Germline CDR1 reads MNHNS; CDR2 reads SASEGT. There are 17 residues in the CDR3. With V trimmed by 6 bases and J by 3 bases, 8 bases remained unmatched.

The chain is built from TRBV11-2 and TRBJ2-1, with 7 bases that match TRBD2. Germline V gene data show CDR1 as SGHAT and CDR2 as FQNNGV. This CDR3 contains 15 residues. V dropped 4 bases and J dropped 0; count of bases not matched to a gene: 3. The CDR3 sequence is CASSSRGGSYNEQFF. The CDR3, as DNA: TGTGCCAGCAGCTCCCGCGGGGGCTCCTACAATGAGCAGTTCTTC.

The sample holds a few counts of this clonotype. V is TRBV27 and J is TRBJ2-2, with a tentative D call TRBD2 (5 bases). CDR3 length: 13 amino acids. From germline, CDR1 is MNHEY and CDR2 SMNVEV (reference sequence). V lost 5 bases and J 7 bases, leaving 11 bases between the germline ends. The CDR3 loop reads CASSTGIYGELFF. The CDR3 nucleotides read TGTGCCAGCAGTACGGGGATATACGGGGAGCTGTTTTTT.

This clonotype was counted many times. This rearrangement joins TRBV3-1 to TRBJ1-2; TRBD1 aligns across 8 bases. V lost 0 bases and J lost 8; bases outside the gene matches: 11. Germline CDR1 and CDR2: LGHDT and YNNKEL (reference sequence). This CDR3 is 16 amino acids long. This chain's CDR3 is CASSQDKAQGAKGYTF. The CDR3 bases are TGTGCCAGCAGCCAAGATAAAGCTCAGGGGGCGAAAGGCTACACCTTC.

This sequence joins TRBV13 and TRBJ2-7, with TRBD2 matching 10 bases. Per germline, CDR1 PRHDT and CDR2 FYEKMQ (reference sequence). The CDR3 extends over 14 amino acids. The ends lost 4 bases at V and 5 bases at J; junction bases unmatched: 5. The CDR3 sequence is CASSSKGTSDEQYF. CDR3 sequence (DNA): TGTGCCAGCAGCTCCAAAGGGACTAGCGACGAGCAGTACTTC.

This rearrangement joins TRBV29-1 to TRBJ2-7; 11 bases agree with TRBD2. CDR3 length: 16 residues. The germline V gene encodes CDR1 SQVTM and CDR2 ANQGSEA. The V segment lost 2 bases and the J segment 6 bases; nucleotides outside the gene matches: 12. The chain's CDR3 is CSVELATSGKSREQYF. The DNA for the CDR3 is TGCAGCGTTGAACTCGCGACTAGCGGGAAGAGCCGCGAGCAGTACTTC.

This clonotype was seen only a few times. This chain connects TRBV7-9 to TRBJ2-1; 9 bases fit TRBD1. The CDR3 contains 14 residues. V dropped 5 bases and J dropped 9; count of bases not matched to a gene: 8. Germline V gene data show CDR1 as SEHNR and CDR2 as FQNEAQ (reference sequence). The CDR3 region is CASSQGQGESEQFF. The CDR3 DNA reads as TGTGCCAGCAGCCAGGGACAGGGCGAAAGTGAGCAGTTCTTC. Full variable domain (remainder filled in from reference TRBV7-9 and TRBJ2-1): DTGVSQNPRHKITKRGQNVTFRCDPISEHNRLYWYRQTLGQGPEFLTYFQNEAQLEKSRLLSDRFSAERPKGSFSTLEIQRTEQGDSAMYLCASSQGQGESEQFFGPGTRLTVL.

There are a few counts of this clonotype. V usage is TRBV18 and J usage is TRBJ1-5; no reliable D call. V was trimmed by 5 bases and J by 0 bases, leaving 8 bases between them. This CDR3 is 14 amino acids long. Germline CDR1 KGHSH, CDR2 LQKENI. CDR3 in amino acids: CASSSGNSNQPQHF. The CDR3 DNA follows: TGTGCCAGCTCATCAGGTAATAGCAATCAGCCCCAGCATTTT.

This clonotype was seen a handful of times. The CDR3 is CASRPEPSNYGYTF. The CDR3 nucleotides read TGCGCCAGCAGACCCGAACCGTCGAACTATGGCTACACCTTC. The chain carries TRBV5-1 and TRBJ1-2; D gene uncertain. The germline gives CDR1 SGHRS, CDR2 YFSETQ. This CDR3 has 14 amino acids. The ends were cut back, 5 bases at V and 2 bases at J, with 13 bases in the middle.

This clonotype has more than one count but fewer than ten. This rearrangement joins TRBV11-3 to TRBJ2-1; D gene ambiguous. The CDR3 has 14 amino acids. Trimming left V 1 base short and J 7 bases short, with 11 bases between. Germline V gene data show CDR1 as SGHNT and CDR2 as YENEEA. CDR3 residues: CASSLGVGVNEQFF. The CDR3 region has the DNA TGTGCCAGCAGCTTAGGCGTAGGAGTGAATGAGCAGTTCTTC.

This clonotype came up many times. V and J are TRBV4-2 and TRBJ2-7; D is undetermined. CDR3 size: 15 residues. Germline CDR1 LGHNA, CDR2 YNFKEQ. V was shortened by 0 bases and J by 2 bases, with 11 bases between the two germline ends. CDR3 residues: CASSQENYGTYEQYF. The CDR3 DNA follows: TGTGCCAGCAGCCAAGAGAATTACGGAACCTACGAGCAGTACTTC.

This clonotype was counted ten times or more. The V and J genes are TRBV6-1 and TRBJ2-3; TRBD2 matches at 10 bases. Germline V gene data show CDR1 as MNHNS and CDR2 as SASEGT. The CDR3 is 15 amino acids. The V gene end was trimmed by 5 bases and the J gene end by 2 bases; junction bases not matched to a gene: 4. The CDR3 coding sequence is TGTGCCAGCAGTCCAAGCGGGAGGGCCACAGATACGCAGTATTTT. Encoded protein: CASSPSGRATDTQYF.

This clonotype was seen a handful of times. This chain uses TRBV7-3 with TRBJ2-1; D possibly matches TRBD1 or TRBD2 (5 bases each). Germline V gene sequence: CDR1 SGHTA, CDR2 FQGTGA. V lost 5 bases to trimming and J lost 8 bases, with 19 bases between them. This CDR3 has 15 residues. CDR3 in amino acids: CASSTNPAGTYEQFF. In DNA, the CDR3 is TGTGCCAGCAGCACCAATCCGGCAGGGACGTATGAGCAGTTCTTC.

This clonotype was seen ten or more times. V usage is TRBV12-3 or TRBV12-4 and J usage is TRBJ1-1; a weak D match, TRBD1 (5 bases). This CDR3 contains 12 residues. The ends were cut back, 7 bases at V and 7 bases at J, with 13 bases in the middle. The CDR3 sequence is CASNQGSGEAFF. The CDR3 nucleotides read TGTGCCAGCAACCAGGGTTCGGGTGAAGCTTTCTTT.